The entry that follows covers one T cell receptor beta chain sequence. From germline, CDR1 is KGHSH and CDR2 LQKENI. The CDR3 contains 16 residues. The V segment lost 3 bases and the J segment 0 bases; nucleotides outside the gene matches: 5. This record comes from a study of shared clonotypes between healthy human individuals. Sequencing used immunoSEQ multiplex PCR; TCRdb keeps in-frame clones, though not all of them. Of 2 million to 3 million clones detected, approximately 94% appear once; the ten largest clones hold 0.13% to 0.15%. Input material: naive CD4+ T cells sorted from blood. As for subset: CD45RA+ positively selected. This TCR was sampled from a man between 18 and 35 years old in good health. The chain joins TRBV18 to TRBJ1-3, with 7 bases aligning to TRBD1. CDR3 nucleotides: TGTGCCAGCTCACCGACAGGGCTACTCTCTGGAAACACCATATATTTT. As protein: CASSPTGLLSGNTIYF.